This TCR beta chain was sequenced for a study of blood T cell repertoires in COVID-19. Assay used: immunoSEQ multiplex PCR; TCRdb lists only in-frame clones, some missing. In the table there are some 180,000 clones, around 90% of which are singletons. V shed 5 bases, J shed 5 bases, and the junction held 7 bases outside the gene matches. The germline CDR1 and CDR2 sequences are MDHEN and SYDVKM. This CDR3 spans 15 amino acids. The material sequenced was peripheral blood. This sequence joins TRBV28 and TRBJ2-4; 9 positions agree with TRBD1. The clonotype comes from a man in his forties or fifties with acute or convalescent COVID-19. This chain's CDR3 is CASSRTGGAENIQYF. The CDR3 DNA is TGTGCCAGCAGTAGAACAGGGGGCGCGGAAAACATTCAGTACTTC.